This entry describes one TCR beta chain. The data derive from a study of early T cells in non-severe SARS-CoV-2 infection. Using its own MiXCR run on the 5' RACE reads, TCRdb lists one record per CDR3 protein. The repertoire holds 70,000 to 85,000 distinct CDR3 sequences, with approximately 13% as singletons. This CDR3 has 19 residues. V lost 8 bases to trimming and J lost 6 bases, with 33 bases between them. The germline V gene has CDR1 SGHTA and CDR2 FQGNSA. Input material: whole blood. This clonotype was sampled from an adult who was a healthcare worker with PCR-confirmed SARS-CoV-2 infection or an uninfected control (not recorded which). The chain joins TRBV7-2 to TRBJ2-3; D gene unclear. Here the CDR3 reads CASAHRAQPYRVGTDTQYF. The CDR3 DNA follows: TGTGCCAGCGCGCACCGGGCCCAGCCATACAGAGTAGGAACGGATACGCAGTATTTT. The variable domain in full, with the rest retrieved from reference TRBV7-2 and TRBJ2-3, is GAGVSQSPSNKVTEKGKDVELRCDPISGHTALYWYRQSLGQGLEFLIYFQGNSAPDKSGLPSDRFSAERTGGSVSTLTIQRTQQEDSAVYLCASAHRAQPYRVGTDTQYFGPGTRLTVL.